These 6 T cell receptor beta chains were sequenced from one sample in a study of PD-1 blockade in classical Hodgkin lymphoma. TCRdb's table, derived via immunoSEQ multiplex PCR, lists solely in-frame clones and lacks some. Of about 19,000 clones listed, about 81% are singletons. Brentuximab vedotin exposure varied among the patients, all of whom had relapsed after autologous stem cell transplantation. The sequencing here drew on peripheral blood mononuclear cells (PBMCs), taken at baseline. These receptors all stem from a human donor with classical Hodgkin lymphoma.

The chain is built from TRBV4-3 and TRBJ2-3; no reliable D call. The germline V and J ends were trimmed by 2 bases and 0 bases, with 12 bases remaining between them. CDR3 size: 16 residues. Germline CDR1 is LGHNA and CDR2 is YSLEER. The CDR3 DNA is TGCGCCAGCAGCCAATTCAGTGCTGGTAGCACAGATACGCAGTATTTT. Amino acid sequence: CASSQFSAGSTDTQYF.

The chain employs TRBV11-2 and TRBJ2-7, with D hard to call. The CDR3 runs 14 residues. The ends were cut back, 1 base at V and 0 bases at J, with 7 bases in the middle. The germline CDR1 and CDR2 sequences are SGHAT and FQNNGV. CDR3: CASSLGPSSYEQYF. The CDR3 coding sequence is TGTGCCAGCAGCTTAGGGCCGAGCTCCTACGAGCAGTACTTC.

The V and J genes are TRBV27 and TRBJ2-3; the match to TRBD2 covers 7 bases. V lost 5 bases and J lost 6; bases outside the gene matches: 11. Per the germline V gene, CDR1 is MNHEY and CDR2 is SMNVEV (reference sequence). The CDR3 length is 15 residues. CDR3 residues: CASSPRGELADTQYF. For the CDR3, the DNA is TGTGCCAGCAGTCCCCGGGGGGAGTTAGCGGATACGCAGTATTTT.

This clone was counted only a few times. V is TRBV19 and J is TRBJ1-5; no firm D call. There are 9 residues in the CDR3. Per germline, CDR1 LNHDA and CDR2 SQIVND (reference sequence). CDR3 DNA sequence: TGTAAAATAGCTCAGCCCCAGCATTTT. This gives the protein CKIAQPQHF.

The V and J genes are TRBV19 and TRBJ2-3; D might be TRBD2 (6 bases). CDR3 size: 15 residues. Trimming took 5 bases from V and 1 from J, leaving 13 bases between them. CDR1 is LNHDA and CDR2 is SQIVND in the germline V gene (reference sequence). DNA of the CDR3: TGTGCCAGTAGTTCCCAGACTAGTGGCACAGATACGCAGTATTTT. It translates to CASSSQTSGTDTQYF.

This chain uses TRBV10-3 with TRBJ1-6, with D hard to call. Trimming removed 0 bases from V and 7 bases from J, with 10 bases in between. The CDR3 is made up of 15 amino acids. Germline assignment: CDR1 ENHRY and CDR2 SYGVKD. The CDR3 protein is CAISESPGGNSPLHF. Written as DNA, the CDR3 is TGTGCCATCAGTGAGTCGCCAGGCGGGAATTCACCCCTCCACTTT.